A single sample is the source of the 22 T cell receptor beta chains below, sequenced in a study of cytomegalovirus exposure and HLA in healthy donors. The PCR used 60 Vbeta and 13 Jbeta primers. Assay used: immunoSEQ multiplex PCR; TCRdb lists only in-frame clones, some missing. Here the sample spans tens of thousands of clones, roughly four fifths being singletons. The specimen was PBMCs. These receptors came from a man aged 45 to 65 in good health and CMV-seronegative.

This clone was observed a handful of times. The rearrangement joins TRBV6-5 to TRBJ2-1, with a tentative D call TRBD1 (6 bases). Germline CDR1 MNHEY, CDR2 SVGAGI. Trimming left V 5 bases short and J 5 bases short, with 16 bases between. This CDR3 contains 15 residues. CDR3 sequence (DNA): TGTGCCAGCAGTCCTATCCGGGACAAACACAATGAGCAGTTCTTC. This sequence encodes CASSPIRDKHNEQFF.

The chain is built from TRBV6-5 and TRBJ2-1, with TRBD1 identical over 7 bases. With 6 bases clipped from V and 4 bases from J, the junction kept 3 bases outside the gene matches. Germline V gene lookup returns CDR1 MNHEY and CDR2 SVGAGI. The CDR3 has 13 amino acids. The CDR3 sequence is CASSRTGYNEQFF. The CDR3 region has the DNA TGTGCCAGCAGCAGGACAGGTTACAATGAGCAGTTCTTC.

The chain links TRBV29-1 to TRBJ2-2; D ambiguous. CDR1 and CDR2 from the germline V gene are SQVTM and ANQGSEA. This CDR3 has 14 amino acids. The V end lost 5 bases, the J end lost 2 bases, and 12 bases lay between the germline ends. The CDR3 loop reads CSVYGSLNTGELFF. The CDR3 bases are TGCAGCGTTTACGGGTCCCTTAACACCGGGGAGCTGTTTTTT.

This clone was detected once. This chain connects TRBV28 to TRBJ1-4; 8 bases align to TRBD1. This CDR3 contains 14 residues. The germline V gene has CDR1 MDHEN and CDR2 SYDVKM. With 5 bases clipped from V and 4 bases from J, the junction kept 3 bases outside the gene matches. The CDR3 DNA is TGTGCCAGCAGTCTGACAGGGGTTAATGAAAAACTGTTTTTT. Translating gives CASSLTGVNEKLFF.

This chain uses TRBV5-1 with TRBJ1-5; D is undetermined. The CDR3 loop spans 13 amino acids. The V end was cut by 4 bases, the J end by 4 bases, with 9 bases between. The germline CDR1 and CDR2 sequences are SGHRS and YFSETQ. CDR3 region: CASSRGKNQPQHF. CDR3 nucleotides: TGCGCCAGCAGCCGGGGTAAAAATCAGCCCCAGCATTTT.

This clone was observed a few times. The chain couples TRBV27 to TRBJ1-5, with 8 bases aligning to TRBD1. The CDR3 loop spans 15 amino acids. V lost 4 bases, J lost 7 bases, and 9 bases stayed unmatched. The germline V gene encodes CDR1 MNHEY and CDR2 SMNVEV (reference sequence). The CDR3 region is CASSYRTGSNQPQHF. As DNA, the CDR3 is TGTGCCAGCAGTTATCGGACAGGGAGTAACCAGCCCCAGCATTTT.

The V gene is TRBV19, the J gene TRBJ2-7; TRBD2 matches at 7 bases. Per the germline V gene, CDR1 is LNHDA and CDR2 is SQIVND (reference sequence). J was trimmed by 5 bases and V by 4 bases; bases with no gene match: 5. This CDR3 contains 13 residues. CDR3 sequence reads: CASSKAGTNEQYF. Written as DNA, the CDR3 is TGTGCCAGTAGTAAGGCGGGGACTAACGAGCAGTACTTC. Complete variable domain (other parts from reference TRBV19 and TRBJ2-7): DGGITQSPKYLFRKEGQNVTLSCEQNLNHDAMYWYRQDPGQGLRLIYYSQIVNDFQKGDIAEGYSVSREKKESFPLTVTSAQKNPTAFYLCASSKAGTNEQYFGPGTRLTVT.

CDR3 amino acids: CASSSRRDSLTLHF. The CDR3 DNA follows: TGTGCCAGCAGCTCTCGTCGGGACAGCCTCACCCTCCACTTT. The chain carries TRBV7-8 and TRBJ1-6; 7 nucleotides agree with TRBD1. The CDR3 has 14 amino acids. V dropped 4 bases and J dropped 14; count of bases not matched to a gene: 11. Germline V gives CDR1 SGHVS, CDR2 FQNEAQ.

This sequence joins TRBV2 and TRBJ1-2, with D unclear. Deletions cut 2 bases from V and 1 base from J, with 8 bases between. Germline V gene sequence: CDR1 SNHLY, CDR2 FYNNEI. The CDR3 runs 14 residues. CDR3 residues: CASSELAVNYGYTF. CDR3 nucleotide sequence: TGTGCCAGCAGTGAATTAGCGGTTAACTATGGCTACACCTTC.

This clone was picked up a small number of times. The chain links TRBV5-1 to TRBJ1-4; unclear D gene. V was cut by 0 bases and J by 4 bases, with 10 bases left in between. The germline CDR1 and CDR2 sequences are SGHRS and YFSETQ. CDR3 size: 15 residues. CDR3 region: CASSLGEALNEKLFF. The CDR3, as DNA: TGCGCCAGCAGCTTGGGGGAGGCCCTTAATGAAAAACTGTTTTTT.

DNA of the CDR3: TGTGCCTGGAGGGATCGAAACAGGATCTACTCTGGAAACACCATATATTTT. It encodes CAWRDRNRIYSGNTIYF. The V and J genes are TRBV30 and TRBJ1-3; weak D call: TRBD1 (5 bases). Deletions cut 3 bases from V and 0 bases from J, with 18 bases between. The CDR3 loop spans 17 amino acids. In germline, CDR1 is GTSNPN, CDR2 SVGIG (reference sequence).

The V and J genes are TRBV5-8 and TRBJ2-7, with D maybe TRBD2 (5 bases). Looked up from germline, CDR1 is SGHTS and CDR2 is YDEGEE. The CDR3 sequence is 14 residues long. Trimming removed 3 bases from V and 1 base from J, with 11 bases in between. The CDR3 nucleotides are TGTGCCAGCAGCTCCGGTGGGAGTTCCTACGAGCAGTACTTC. Translation gives CASSSGGSSYEQYF.

In this sample, this clone turned up a few times. This chain uses TRBV6-5 with TRBJ1-5; TRBD1 might be the D (5 bases). Germline CDR1 is MNHEY and CDR2 is SVGAGI. V lost 6 bases and J lost 0, with 12 bases in between. The CDR3 totals 15 residues. CDR3: CASSLSGGSNQPQHF. CDR3 coding DNA: TGTGCCAGCAGCCTTAGCGGGGGTAGCAATCAGCCCCAGCATTTT.

The rearrangement joins TRBV28 to TRBJ2-2; 13 nucleotides agree with TRBD2. Trimming cost V 7 bases and J 0 bases; bases outside gene matches: 5. The CDR3 runs 17 residues. Looked up from germline, CDR1 is MDHEN and CDR2 is SYDVKM. As DNA, the CDR3 is TGTGCCAGCAAAGGACTAGCGGGGGAACCGAACACCGGGGAGCTGTTTTTT. Amino acids: CASKGLAGEPNTGELFF.

This chain uses TRBV10-3 with TRBJ1-2; D ambiguous. V was cut by 8 bases and J by 8 bases, with 21 bases left in between. The CDR3 loop spans 14 amino acids. Germline V CDR1 and CDR2: ENHRY, SYGVKD. In DNA form, the CDR3 reads TGTGCCATCGGGGATTTAGGAGGGTTTAACGGCTACACCTTC. Amino acid sequence: CAIGDLGGFNGYTF.

The chain combines TRBV30 with TRBJ2-3; the match to TRBD2 covers 10 bases. With 2 bases clipped from V and 2 bases from J, the junction kept 7 bases outside the gene matches. Per germline, CDR1 GTSNPN and CDR2 SVGIG (reference sequence). This CDR3 has 16 amino acids. The CDR3 DNA reads TGTGCCTGGAGTACAGGAGCGGGGGGGTTCACAGATACGCAGTATTTT. It encodes CAWSTGAGGFTDTQYF. Together with reference TRBV30 and TRBJ2-3, the CDR3 gives the full variable domain: SQTIHQWPATLVQPVGSPLSLECTVEGTSNPNLYWYRQAAGRGLQLLFYSVGIGQISSEVPQNLSASRPQDRQFILSSKKLLLSDSGFYLCAWSTGAGGFTDTQYFGPGTRLTVL.

V gene TRBV19 combines with J gene TRBJ2-1; possible D gene TRBD1, 6 bases. The CDR3 is 13 amino acids. The V and J ends lost 5 bases and 10 bases respectively, with 15 bases between them. Germline CDR1 is LNHDA and CDR2 is SQIVND (reference sequence). Written as DNA, the CDR3 is TGTGCCAGTAGTGATCACTCCGGGACAGAGCAGTTCTTC. Its translation is CASSDHSGTEQFF.

This chain links TRBV28 with TRBJ2-7, with 13 positions matching TRBD2. J was trimmed by 3 bases and V by 2 bases; bases with no gene match: 10. Germline V gene data show CDR1 as MDHEN and CDR2 as SYDVKM. This CDR3 contains 18 residues. CDR3 in amino acids: CASSLRRSWTSGSYEQYF. In nucleotides, the CDR3 is TGTGCCAGCAGTTTAAGGCGATCCTGGACTAGCGGGAGCTACGAGCAGTACTTC.

The CDR3 nucleotides are TGCGCCAGCAGTGAAGTAACTAGCGGGAGGACTAGCACAGATACGCAGTATTTT. It yields the protein CASSEVTSGRTSTDTQYF. The chain carries TRBV10-1 and TRBJ2-3, with 12 nucleotides matching TRBD2. The V and J ends lost 3 bases and 0 bases, in that order; junction bases with no gene match: 7. The CDR3 covers 18 residues. The V gene's germline CDR1 is WNHNN and CDR2 SYGVQD (reference sequence).

The chain carries TRBV5-6 and TRBJ1-3, with D hard to call. Germline CDR1 and CDR2: SGHDT and YYEEEE. V lost 4 bases and J lost 4, with 18 bases in between. The length of the CDR3 is 16 residues. The CDR3 DNA follows: TGTGCCAGCAGCCTATCACGAGGATCGTGGGGAAACACCATATATTTT. This translates into CASSLSRGSWGNTIYF.

This rearrangement joins TRBV9 to TRBJ1-2; D remains unclear. Looked up from germline, CDR1 is SGDLS and CDR2 is YYNGEE. Trimming pared 0 bases from V and 2 bases from J, leaving 14 bases between. The CDR3 is made up of 16 amino acids. Here the CDR3 reads CASSVVTISSNYGYTF. CDR3 in DNA: TGTGCCAGCAGCGTAGTGACTATATCTTCGAACTATGGCTACACCTTC.

The V and J genes are TRBV29-1 and TRBJ2-7; 9 nucleotides agree with TRBD2. With V trimmed by 5 bases and J by 10 bases, 12 bases remained unmatched. CDR1 and CDR2 (germline): SQVTM, ANQGSEA. This CDR3 has 13 amino acids. CDR3 in DNA: TGCAGCGTTCGTGTCTCTAGCGGGGATCTCCAGTACTTC. Translation: CSVRVSSGDLQYF.